This TCR beta chain was retrieved from a study of T cells after yellow fever vaccination. Between the trimmed V and J ends, which lost 0 bases and 3 bases, there was a span of 10 bases. Germline values: CDR1 SGHRS, CDR2 YFSETQ. The length of the CDR3 is 14 residues. TCRdb re-derived calls from the 5' RACE reads in MiXCR, one entry per CDR3 protein. The data show over 300,000 distinct CDR3 sequences, with roughly 4.3% seen just once and just under 25% held by the top ten. Ten or more counts support this clonotype. The V call is TRBV5-1, the J call TRBJ2-7, with a weak D call TRBD1 (6 bases). The source of this sequence is a man aged 18 to 29 who received the YFV17D yellow fever vaccine. Sequencing used PBMCs, obtained 5 days after the yellow fever booster vaccination. The CDR3 DNA sequence: TGCGCCAGCAGCTTGGGGGTGGACAGCTACGAGCAGTACGTC. Translated: CASSLGVDSYEQYV.